A single sample is the source of the 28 T cell receptor beta chains below, sequenced in a study of control samples from healthy donors and cancer patients. The table came from immunoSEQ multiplex PCR; TCRdb's copy has only in-frame clones and leaves some out. The repertoire consists of 150,000 to 200,000 clones, with around 87% occurring once and the leading ten covering over 1.1%. The specimen was blood. Receptor source: a woman aged 45 to 65 in good health.

This clone was counted a single time. This sequence joins TRBV5-6 and TRBJ1-1; weak D call: TRBD1 (6 bases). This CDR3 is 12 amino acids long. The V end was cut by 4 bases, the J end by 10 bases, with 14 bases between. Germline assignment: CDR1 SGHDT and CDR2 YYEEEE. CDR3 nucleotide sequence: TGTGCCAGCAGCCCGGGGGTAGGGGGAGCTTTCTTT. Translated, it gives CASSPGVGGAFF.

The chain has TRBV7-3 and TRBJ2-3, with TRBD2 as a possible D gene (6 bases). Germline V gene lookup returns CDR1 SGHTA and CDR2 FQGTGA. The CDR3 has 15 residues. V lost 6 bases and J lost 0, with 13 bases in between. The CDR3 loop reads CASRIGGISTDTQYF. The CDR3 DNA follows: TGTGCCAGCAGAATCGGCGGGATTAGCACAGATACGCAGTATTTT.

A word on this clone: This sample includes further DNA sequences coding for the same CDR3. The V and J genes are TRBV11-3 and TRBJ2-1; weak D call: TRBD2 (5 bases). This CDR3 region has 15 residues. Germline-derived CDR1 and CDR2 are SGHNT and YENEEA. V lost 3 bases, J lost 4 bases, and 13 bases lay in between. CDR3 in DNA: TGTGCCAGCAGCTTGTTGGGCGGACTGTACAATGAGCAGTTCTTC. This gives the protein CASSLLGGLYNEQFF.

The chain uses TRBV5-6 and TRBJ2-7; D is unclear. In germline, CDR1 is SGHDT, CDR2 YYEEEE. CDR3 length equals 14 residues. With 2 bases removed from V and 2 bases from J, the gap between germline ends came to 11 bases. CDR3 loop: CASSFGRSTYEQYF. CDR3 DNA sequence: TGTGCCAGCAGCTTCGGACGGAGCACCTACGAGCAGTACTTC. Together with reference TRBV5-6 and TRBJ2-7, the CDR3 gives the full variable domain: DAGVTQSPTHLIKTRGQQVTLRCSPKSGHDTVSWYQQALGQGPQFIFQYYEEEERQRGNFPDRFSGHQFPNYSSELNVNALLLGDSALYLCASSFGRSTYEQYFGPGTRLTVT.

This chain uses TRBV6-6 with TRBJ2-4; the match to TRBD1 covers 9 bases. CDR3 length equals 18 residues. Germline trimming cut 5 bases from V and 0 bases from J; bases unmatched to any gene: 11. CDR1 is MNHNY and CDR2 is SVGAGI in the germline V gene (reference sequence). The CDR3 here is CASSRDREGFGAKNIQYF. DNA for the CDR3: TGTGCCAGCAGTCGGGACAGGGAAGGTTTCGGAGCCAAAAACATTCAGTACTTC.

The chain links TRBV7-8 to TRBJ2-1; 9 nucleotides agree with TRBD2. The trim removed 0 bases at V and 5 bases at J, leaving 5 bases unmatched. This CDR3 is built from 16 residues. In germline, CDR1 is SGHVS, CDR2 FQNEAQ. The CDR3 here is CASSLATSGPDNEQFF. Written as DNA, the CDR3 is TGTGCCAGCAGCTTAGCGACTAGCGGACCCGACAATGAGCAGTTCTTC.

The genes are TRBV19 and TRBJ2-5, with 10 bases that match TRBD1. CDR1 is LNHDA and CDR2 is SQIVND in the germline V gene (reference sequence). The V and J ends lost 6 bases and 4 bases, in that order; junction bases with no gene match: 8. The CDR3 is 15 residues long. CDR3 residues: CASSTGTGAGETQYF. The CDR3 DNA is TGTGCCAGTAGCACCGGGACAGGGGCCGGAGAGACCCAGTACTTC.

V usage is TRBV18 and J usage is TRBJ1-4, with a tentative D call TRBD1 (5 bases). Germline-derived CDR1 and CDR2 are KGHSH and LQKENI. The CDR3 contains 18 residues. Between the trimmed V and J ends, which lost 1 base and 2 bases, there was a span of 17 bases. The CDR3 nucleotides are TGTGCCAGCTCACCACGGTTCGGAGGGAGGGGCACTAATGAAAAACTGTTTTTT. It encodes CASSPRFGGRGTNEKLFF.

This clone turned up a few times. V is TRBV4-1 and J is TRBJ1-4; D may be TRBD1 (5 bases). CDR1 is MGHRA and CDR2 is YSYEKL in the germline V gene. The ends were cut back, 5 bases at V and 5 bases at J, with 21 bases in the middle. The CDR3 totals 17 residues. The CDR3 protein is CASSARGPEVGNEKLFF. As DNA, the CDR3 is TGCGCCAGCAGCGCGAGGGGTCCAGAAGTGGGGAATGAAAAACTGTTTTTT.

V usage is TRBV19 and J usage is TRBJ2-7; D unclear. V gave up 4 bases and J gave up 3 bases, with 10 bases separating them. CDR1 is LNHDA and CDR2 is SQIVND in the germline V gene (reference sequence). This CDR3 contains 13 residues. CDR3 nucleotide sequence: TGTGCCAGTAGTAATGGGGTCCGCTACGAGCAGTACTTC. Translating gives CASSNGVRYEQYF. Full variable domain (rest looked up from reference TRBV19 and TRBJ2-7): DGGITQSPKYLFRKEGQNVTLSCEQNLNHDAMYWYRQDPGQGLRLIYYSQIVNDFQKGDIAEGYSVSREKKESFPLTVTSAQKNPTAFYLCASSNGVRYEQYFGPGTRLTVT.

This chain connects TRBV28 to TRBJ1-6; 7 nucleotides line up with TRBD1. CDR3 length: 15 amino acids. CDR1 is MDHEN and CDR2 is SYDVKM in the germline V gene. V was clipped by 5 bases and J by 4 bases; unmatched bases: 5. CDR3 region: CASSPGTVYNSPLHF. CDR3 nucleotide sequence: TGTGCCAGCAGTCCCGGGACAGTTTATAATTCACCCCTCCACTTT.

This chain links TRBV5-6 with TRBJ2-5; 11 nucleotides match TRBD2. Germline V gives CDR1 SGHDT, CDR2 YYEEEE. This CDR3 is built from 16 residues. The junction had 9 bases not matched to a gene; V was cut back by 3 bases and J by 5 bases. This chain's CDR3 is CASSYQILAGEETQYF. CDR3 sequence (DNA): TGTGCCAGCAGCTACCAGATACTAGCGGGAGAGGAGACCCAGTACTTC.

V usage is TRBV25-1 and J usage is TRBJ2-5, with TRBD2 matching over 11 bases. CDR1 MGHDK and CDR2 SYGVNS come from the germline V gene. J gave up 5 bases and V 6 bases, and 8 bases lay outside the gene matches. The CDR3 length is 15 residues. CDR3 residues: CASRPRLAGLETQYF. CDR3 DNA sequence: TGTGCCAGCAGGCCACGACTAGCGGGGTTGGAGACCCAGTACTTC. Based on the CDR3 plus reference TRBV25-1 and TRBJ2-5, the full variable domain is EADIYQTPRYLVIGTGKKITLECSQTMGHDKMYWYQQDPGMELHLIHYSYGVNSTEKGDLSSESTVSRIRTEHFPLTLESARPSHTSQYLCASRPRLAGLETQYFGPGTRLLVL.

This rearrangement joins TRBV7-2 to TRBJ2-7; D unclear. CDR3 length: 13 residues. Germline V gene sequence: CDR1 SGHTA, CDR2 FQGNSA. Trimming shortened V by 5 bases and J by 0 bases, and 8 bases separated the two germline ends. The DNA of the CDR3 is TGTGCCAGCAGCCCGAGGAGCTCCTACGAGCAGTACTTC. It encodes CASSPRSSYEQYF.

Only one count was recorded for this clone. The chain uses TRBV10-3 and TRBJ1-1; perhaps TRBD1 as D (6 bases). Trimming left V 11 bases short and J 7 bases short, with 29 bases between. CDR3 size: 16 residues. Germline CDR1 ENHRY, CDR2 SYGVKD. CDR3 nucleotide sequence: TGTGCCGTTTCAACGGGGCAGGGAGGGGGTGAGAATGAAGCTTTCTTT. It codes for CAVSTGQGGGENEAFF.

The chain combines TRBV7-2 with TRBJ1-6, with a tentative D call TRBD1 (5 bases). V lost 11 bases to trimming and J lost 7 bases, with 15 bases between them. CDR3 length: 13 residues. CDR1 SGHTA and CDR2 FQGNSA come from the germline V gene. CDR3 residues: CASTAGVNSPLHF. In DNA, the CDR3 is TGTGCCTCCACCGCGGGGGTCAATTCACCCCTCCACTTT.

This chain links TRBV5-1 with TRBJ2-5; 8 bases are a match to TRBD2. This CDR3 contains 16 residues. After removal of 3 bases from V and 5 bases from J, the junction contained 12 bases not matched to a gene. CDR1 and CDR2 from the germline V gene are SGHRS and YFSETQ. The DNA for the CDR3 is TGCGCCAGCAGCTCCCGGGCGGGGGGAGTTCGGGAGACCCAGTACTTC. Protein sequence: CASSSRAGGVRETQYF.

V is TRBV9 and J is TRBJ1-2, with TRBD1 matching 9 bases. Trimming cost V 0 bases and J 2 bases; bases outside gene matches: 2. Germline CDR1 is SGDLS and CDR2 is YYNGEE. The CDR3 length is 15 residues. The CDR3 DNA is TGTGCCAGCAGCGTAGGGGGACAGGGCAACTATGGCTACACCTTC. Translation gives CASSVGGQGNYGYTF.

The V and J genes are TRBV7-2 and TRBJ1-1, with a weak D call TRBD1 (6 bases). V was trimmed by 1 base and J by 6 bases, leaving 15 bases between them. The CDR3 has 15 amino acids. Looked up from germline, CDR1 is SGHTA and CDR2 is FQGNSA. CDR3 nucleotides: TGTGCCAGCAGCTTAGGTCCAGGGGAGGGGGCTGAAGCTTTCTTT. Protein: CASSLGPGEGAEAFF.

The chain recombines TRBV2 with TRBJ1-1; D is undetermined. CDR3 length: 12 amino acids. CDR1 and CDR2 from the germline V gene are SNHLY and FYNNEI. The V and J ends lost 5 bases and 3 bases respectively, with 7 bases between them. The CDR3: CASSFIDTEAFF. DNA of the CDR3: TGTGCCAGCAGTTTTATAGACACTGAAGCTTTCTTT.

The rearrangement links TRBV28 to TRBJ1-4; possibly TRBD1 for D (5 bases). Germline loops: CDR1 MDHEN, CDR2 SYDVKM. The length of the CDR3 is 13 residues. V was pared by 6 bases and J by 8 bases, with 13 bases between. The CDR3 DNA sequence: TGTGCCAGCAGGTGGCAGGGCCAAGAAAAACTGTTTTTT. Amino acids: CASRWQGQEKLFF. The full variable domain, rest sourced from reference TRBV28 and TRBJ1-4, is DVKVTQSSRYLVKRTGEKVFLECVQDMDHENMFWYRQDPGLGLRLIYFSYDVKMKEKGDIPEGYSVSREKKERFSLILESASTNQTSMYLCASRWQGQEKLFFGSGTQLSVL.

This clone was observed a single time. The chain links TRBV11-2 to TRBJ2-4; D not certain. V lost 6 bases and J lost 0, with 12 bases in between. Per germline, CDR1 SGHAT and CDR2 FQNNGV. This CDR3 spans 15 amino acids. CDR3 sequence (DNA): TGTGCCAGCAGAAGTCCCCGGGTAGCCAAAAACATTCAGTACTTC. This sequence encodes CASRSPRVAKNIQYF.

V usage is TRBV19 and J usage is TRBJ1-1, with 9 nucleotides matching TRBD1. The trim removed 0 bases at V and 0 bases at J, leaving 5 bases unmatched. The V gene's germline CDR1 is LNHDA and CDR2 SQIVND (reference sequence). The CDR3 consists of 17 residues. The CDR3 nucleotides read TGTGCCAGTAGTATAGATCACCGACAGGGGGTGAACACTGAAGCTTTCTTT. Translation gives CASSIDHRQGVNTEAFF.

This rearrangement joins TRBV9 to TRBJ2-3; D is perhaps TRBD1 (5 bases). The V gene's germline CDR1 is SGDLS and CDR2 YYNGEE. The CDR3 runs 18 residues. The germline V and J ends were trimmed by 4 bases and 6 bases, with 27 bases remaining between them. The CDR3 DNA is TGTGCCAGCAGCCCCCTCTCAGGGCTTCCCGTTTTAACGGATACGCAGTATTTT. Translation gives CASSPLSGLPVLTDTQYF.

Of note for this clone: The same CDR3 also results from other DNA sequences found in this sample. The rearrangement links TRBV9 to TRBJ2-7, with D hard to call. V dropped 0 bases and J dropped 2 bases, with 6 bases sitting between them. Germline V gene data show CDR1 as SGDLS and CDR2 as YYNGEE. This CDR3 is 13 amino acids long. The CDR3 coding sequence is TGTGCCAGCAGCGTAGACAGTGCCTACGAGCAGTACTTC. Its translation is CASSVDSAYEQYF. The full variable domain, with the rest looked up from reference TRBV9 and TRBJ2-7, is DSGVTQTPKHLITATGQRVTLRCSPRSGDLSVYWYQQSLDQGLQFLIQYYNGEERAKGNILERFSAQQFPDLHSELNLSSLELGDSALYFCASSVDSAYEQYFGPGTRLTVT.

CDR3: CASSQNSGGKTQYF. As DNA, the CDR3 is TGCGCCAGCAGCCAGAATAGCGGGGGTAAGACCCAGTACTTC. The rearrangement links TRBV4-1 to TRBJ2-5; the match to TRBD2 covers 9 bases. The V gene end was trimmed by 3 bases and the J gene end by 6 bases; junction bases not matched to a gene: 5. Looked up from germline, CDR1 is MGHRA and CDR2 is YSYEKL. This CDR3 contains 14 residues.

V gene TRBV5-4 combines with J gene TRBJ1-6; no definite D call. The CDR3 consists of 12 residues. V gave up 0 bases and J gave up 6 bases, with 1 base separating them. From germline, CDR1 is SGHNT and CDR2 YYREEE (reference sequence). CDR3 loop: CASSLVNSPLHF. CDR3 DNA sequence: TGTGCCAGCAGCTTGGTTAATTCACCCCTCCACTTT.

CDR3 DNA sequence: TGTGCCTGGAGTGTACGAAGTGGAGGCCACACAGATACGCAGTATTTT. Translating gives CAWSVRSGGHTDTQYF. V usage is TRBV30 and J usage is TRBJ2-3, with D perhaps TRBD2 (5 bases). Trimming stripped 0 bases from V and 2 bases from J, with 15 bases between. Germline V gene lookup returns CDR1 GTSNPN and CDR2 SVGIG (reference sequence). CDR3 length equals 16 residues. Full variable domain (remainder filled in from reference TRBV30 and TRBJ2-3): SQTIHQWPATLVQPVGSPLSLECTVEGTSNPNLYWYRQAAGRGLQLLFYSVGIGQISSEVPQNLSASRPQDRQFILSSKKLLLSDSGFYLCAWSVRSGGHTDTQYFGPGTRLTVL.